A single sample gave rise to the 14 T cell receptor beta chains below, sequenced in a study of blood T cell repertoires in COVID-19. The assay was immunoSEQ multiplex PCR, and TCRdb's table has in-frame clones only and misses some. The sample has approximately 170,000 clones, less than 90% seen once; the top ten hold 3.5% to 5%. The specimen was PBMCs or T cells enriched from blood (not recorded which). All receptors come from a woman aged 45-65 years who had recovered from COVID-19.

The chain carries TRBV27 and TRBJ1-4, with D possibly TRBD1 on 6 matching bases. The CDR3 runs to 14 residues. V was shortened by 6 bases and J by 3 bases, with 11 bases between the two germline ends. The germline gives CDR1 MNHEY, CDR2 SMNVEV (reference sequence). The CDR3 sequence is CASRDRTANEKLFF. CDR3 DNA sequence: TGTGCCAGCAGAGACCGGACAGCTAATGAAAAACTGTTTTTT.

This chain links TRBV3-1 (or the pseudogene TRBV3-2) with TRBJ1-1; D gene unclear. In germline, CDR1 is LGHDT, CDR2 YNNKEL (reference sequence). The CDR3 is 14 amino acids. Trimming stripped 3 bases from V and 0 bases from J, with 8 bases between. CDR3 loop: CASSQRELNTEAFF. CDR3 DNA sequence: TGTGCCAGCAGCCAGAGGGAACTGAACACTGAAGCTTTCTTT.

About this clone itself: At one boundary the junction diverges from the germline segment, which might be a read error. This sequence joins TRBV30 and TRBJ2-3; D is ambiguous. Germline lookup yields CDR1 GTSNPN and CDR2 SVGIG (reference sequence). The CDR3 runs 15 residues. The CDR3 DNA reads TGTGCCTGGAGTGCCTACCCCTGGAGCACATATACGCAGTATTTT. Its translation is CAWSAYPWSTYTQYF.

The chain combines TRBV28 with TRBJ1-5, with D unresolved. Trimming took 8 bases from V and 8 from J, leaving 7 bases between them. The germline V gene encodes CDR1 MDHEN and CDR2 SYDVKM. This CDR3 is built from 10 residues. The CDR3 protein is CASSIKPQHF. DNA of the CDR3: TGTGCCAGCTCCATCAAGCCCCAGCATTTT.

This clone was detected a few times. J is TRBJ2-5 and V is TRBV11-2; maybe TRBD1 (5 bases). V lost 5 bases, J lost 2 bases, and 15 bases lay in between. The germline V gene has CDR1 SGHAT and CDR2 FQNNGV. The CDR3 is made up of 15 amino acids. In DNA form, the CDR3 reads TGTGCCAGCAGCCAGCTCTTACAGGAACAAGAGACCCAGTACTTC. Translating gives CASSQLLQEQETQYF.

Only a few counts were recorded for this clone. The V gene is TRBV10-1, the J gene TRBJ2-1; 14 nucleotides agree with TRBD2. There are 13 residues in the CDR3. V trimming: 6 bases; J trimming: 14 bases; junction bases outside the gene matches: 6. Germline lookup yields CDR1 WNHNN and CDR2 SYGVQD (reference sequence). CDR3: CASRGLAGGAEFF. CDR3 sequence (DNA): TGCGCCAGCAGAGGACTAGCGGGAGGCGCCGAGTTCTTC.

The chain recombines TRBV9 with TRBJ2-2, with D tentatively TRBD2 (6 bases). V was clipped by 4 bases and J by 4 bases, with 14 bases between them. This CDR3 has 15 amino acids. Germline V gene data show CDR1 as SGDLS and CDR2 as YYNGEE. The CDR3 nucleotides are TGTGCCAGCAGCAAGGAGGGGCTGGGCACCGGGGAGCTGTTTTTT. Protein product: CASSKEGLGTGELFF. Looking up the rest from reference TRBV9 and TRBJ2-2 gives the full variable domain: DSGVTQTPKHLITATGQRVTLRCSPRSGDLSVYWYQQSLDQGLQFLIQYYNGEERAKGNILERFSAQQFPDLHSELNLSSLELGDSALYFCASSKEGLGTGELFFGEGSRLTVL.

This chain links TRBV13 with TRBJ2-3; no reliable D call. CDR3 length: 15 residues. Between the trimmed V and J ends, which lost 1 base and 1 base, there was a span of 9 bases. CDR1 is PRHDT and CDR2 is FYEKMQ in the germline V gene (reference sequence). In nucleotides, the CDR3 is TGTGCCAGCAGCTTAGCCGGAGAAGGCACAGATACGCAGTATTTT. Its translation is CASSLAGEGTDTQYF.

This clone was picked up a small number of times. This sequence joins TRBV9 and TRBJ2-2, with a weak D call TRBD2 (6 bases). The CDR3 spans 15 residues. Trimming shortened V by 3 bases and J by 2 bases, and 11 bases separated the two germline ends. Germline-derived CDR1 and CDR2 are SGDLS and YYNGEE. CDR3 loop: CASSAVGGNTGELFF. The CDR3, as DNA: TGTGCCAGCAGCGCCGTGGGGGGAAACACCGGGGAGCTGTTTTTT. Supplemented by reference TRBV9 and TRBJ2-2, the full variable domain reads DSGVTQTPKHLITATGQRVTLRCSPRSGDLSVYWYQQSLDQGLQFLIQYYNGEERAKGNILERFSAQQFPDLHSELNLSSLELGDSALYFCASSAVGGNTGELFFGEGSRLTVL.

CDR3 sequence: CASSGESLRQETQYF. The CDR3 DNA reads as TGTGCCAGTAGCGGGGAGTCTCTGCGCCAAGAGACCCAGTACTTC. The chain is built from TRBV19 and TRBJ2-5, with a possible D match to TRBD2 (5 bases). Looked up from germline, CDR1 is LNHDA and CDR2 is SQIVND (reference sequence). Trimming took off 6 bases at V and 1 base at J, with 15 bases between the two ends. The CDR3 runs to 15 residues.

The chain combines TRBV6-5 with TRBJ1-2, with 10 bases lining up with TRBD1. V was pared by 6 bases and J by 4 bases, with 8 bases of the junction left unmatched. Per the germline V gene, CDR1 is MNHEY and CDR2 is SVGAGI. The CDR3 runs to 15 residues. As DNA, the CDR3 is TGTGCCAGCAGCCAAGACAGGGGGCACGGCTATGGCTACACCTTC. Amino acid sequence: CASSQDRGHGYGYTF.

CDR3 loop: CASSDPGGYTF. DNA of the CDR3: TGTGCCAGCAGCGATCCAGGCGGCTACACCTTC. The rearrangement links TRBV11-2 to TRBJ1-2; D not resolved. Germline V gives CDR1 SGHAT, CDR2 FQNNGV. Deletions cut 5 bases from V and 8 bases from J, with 9 bases between. The CDR3 has 11 residues.

This chain connects TRBV15 to TRBJ1-2; D is undetermined. Trimming removed 0 bases at V and 4 bases at J, with 12 bases between. The CDR3 consists of 15 residues. Germline V gives CDR1 LNHNV, CDR2 YYDKDF (reference sequence). CDR3 in DNA: TGTGCCACCAGCAGAGATCGGGGTTTTGGCTATGGCTACACCTTC. It specifies CATSRDRGFGYGYTF.

This clone was seen a single time. The chain joins TRBV24-1 to TRBJ2-2, with 8 bases lining up with TRBD2. Germline assignment: CDR1 KGHDR and CDR2 SFDVKD. The CDR3 covers 15 residues. The trim removed 9 bases at V and 7 bases at J, leaving 12 bases unmatched. CDR3 amino acids: CATASREGGSGELFF. The CDR3 DNA sequence: TGTGCCACCGCAAGCCGGGAGGGGGGTAGCGGGGAGCTGTTTTTT.